This is a list of T cell receptor beta chains from one sample in a study of response to subunit inactivated influenza vaccine. TCRdb called the RT-PCR reads again in MiXCR, with one record for every CDR3 protein. This table has approximately 500,000 distinct CDR3 sequences, 14% appearing once. Here the sequenced sample was PBMCs from blood, taken 11 to 12 days after vaccination. Receptors were obtained from a man over 45 who received an inactivated influenza vaccine. CDR3s include the opening cysteine and the closing phenylalanine or tryptophan. D genes are given only for firm matches. Clone size, where shown, is once, few, many, or a class for clones that have expanded.

v_gene	j_gene	abundance	d_gene	CDR3aa	CDR3nt
TRBV3-1	TRBJ2-1	few	NA	CASSQEELVFF	TGTGCCAGCAGCCAAGAAGAATTAGTGTTCTTC
TRBV20-1	TRBJ1-1	few	NA	CSASLGLGSTEAFF	TGCAGTGCTAGCTTAGGGCTGGGTAGCACTGAAGCTTTCTTT
TRBV12-3/TRBV12-4	TRBJ2-7	many	TRBD1	CASSLFPGGPYEQYF	TGTGCCAGCAGTTTATTTCCAGGGGGCCCCTACGAGCAGTACTTC
TRBV12-3/TRBV12-4	TRBJ2-1	NA	NA	CASSFGGGFEQFF	TGTGCCAGCAGTTTTGGGGGTGGATTTGAGCAGTTCTTC
TRBV7-6	TRBJ1-1	few	NA	CASSEGASTEAFF	TGTGCCAGCAGTGAAGGGGCAAGCACTGAAGCTTTCTTT
TRBV29-1	TRBJ1-1	few	NA	CSVSSDRLQGAFF	TGCAGCGTTAGTTCCGACAGGCTCCAGGGGGCTTTCTTT
TRBV20-1	TRBJ2-1	NA	NA	CSARRINEQFF	TGCAGTGCTAGAAGAATCAATGAGCAGTTCTTC
TRBV6-1	TRBJ2-3	NA	NA	CASRENADTQYF	TGTGCCAGCAGAGAAAACGCAGATACGCAGTATTTT
TRBV6-6	TRBJ1-1	NA	NA	CASRRRDEAFF	TGTGCCAGCAGGCGACGGGACGAAGCTTTCTTT
TRBV28	TRBJ2-5	NA	NA	CASSLILPQETQYF	TGTGCCAGCAGTTTAATACTCCCACAAGAGACCCAGTACTTC
TRBV5-6	TRBJ1-1	few	NA	CASRSGRSPNTEAFF	TGTGCCAGCAGATCCGGCCGAAGCCCGAACACTGAAGCTTTCTTT
TRBV18	TRBJ1-3	NA	NA	CASSPSAMGNTIYF	TGTGCCAGCTCACCGTCCGCCATGGGAAACACCATATATTTT
TRBV12-3/TRBV12-4	TRBJ1-6	many	NA	CASYKTGSYNSPLHF	TGTGCCAGCTACAAGACGGGCTCCTATAATTCACCCCTCCACTTT
TRBV4-2	TRBJ2-2	few	NA	CASSQRLGVEGAGELFF	TGTGCCAGCAGCCAACGCCTTGGGGTGGAGGGGGCCGGGGAGCTGTTTTTT
TRBV18	TRBJ2-7	few	NA	CASSLTAQGTSYEQYF	TGTGCCAGCTCACTAACGGCTCAGGGTACTTCCTACGAGCAGTACTTC
TRBV6-1	TRBJ1-2	few	NA	CASSPGHQGNYGYTF	TGTGCCAGCAGCCCGGGACATCAAGGGAACTATGGCTACACCTTC
TRBV11-2	TRBJ2-5	NA	NA	CASTASLNKLGETQYF	TGTGCCAGCACCGCCAGCCTGAACAAGCTCGGAGAGACCCAGTACTTC
TRBV28	TRBJ1-2	few	NA	CASSLRRAGGYTF	TGTGCCAGCAGTTTGAGGAGGGCCGGGGGCTACACCTTC
TRBV11-3	TRBJ2-7	NA	NA	CASSLAPREEQYF	TGTGCCAGCAGCTTAGCACCTCGTGAGGAGCAGTACTTC
TRBV20-1	TRBJ2-5	NA	NA	CSAIFLGDRKETQYF	TGCAGTGCTATTTTTTTGGGGGACCGCAAAGAGACCCAGTACTTC
TRBV20-1	TRBJ2-5	NA	TRBD2	CSASHGGFSETQYF	TGCAGTGCTAGTCACGGGGGGTTCTCTGAGACCCAGTACTTC
TRBV12-3/TRBV12-4	TRBJ2-5	few	TRBD1	CASSPPQGAETQYF	TGTGCCAGCAGTCCCCCCCAGGGGGCAGAGACCCAGTACTTC
TRBV29-1	TRBJ2-7	NA	TRBD1	CSVSGTGRSYEQYF	TGCAGCGTGAGCGGGACAGGGAGGTCCTACGAGCAGTACTTC
TRBV7-8	TRBJ2-7	NA	NA	CASSLAHRTYEQYF	TGTGCCAGCAGCTTAGCGCACAGGACCTACGAGCAGTACTTC
TRBV29-1	TRBJ2-1	few	TRBD2	CSVDRTSGGNEQFF	TGCAGCGTTGATCGGACTAGCGGGGGCAATGAGCAGTTCTTC
TRBV29-1	TRBJ1-1	few	NA	CSVSGFYPEAFF	TGCAGCGTCTCAGGGTTCTATCCTGAAGCTTTCTTT
TRBV4-2	TRBJ2-5	few	TRBD1	CASSQSSSGTGSKETQYF	TGTGCCAGCAGCCAATCATCCTCCGGGACAGGGAGCAAAGAGACCCAGTACTTC
TRBV20-1	TRBJ1-2	few	TRBD1	CSANDRASYGYTF	TGCAGTGCTAATGACAGGGCGTCCTATGGCTACACCTTC
TRBV29-1	TRBJ2-5	few	NA	CSVEEPRGGQETQYF	TGCAGCGTTGAAGAGCCAAGGGGAGGTCAAGAGACCCAGTACTTC
TRBV18	TRBJ2-1	NA	NA	CASSPGFYNEQFF	TGTGCCAGCTCGCCGGGCTTCTACAATGAGCAGTTCTTC
TRBV28	TRBJ2-7	many	TRBD1	CASSAPFLLRQGFYEQYF	TGTGCCAGCAGTGCCCCCTTCCTCCTTAGACAGGGTTTCTACGAGCAGTACTTC
TRBV7-8	TRBJ2-5	NA	TRBD2	CASSPSLAGEVQETQYF	TGTGCCAGCAGCCCCTCTCTAGCGGGAGAGGTCCAAGAGACCCAGTACTTC
TRBV5-1	TRBJ2-7	few	TRBD2	CASSLRLAGGPYEQYF	TGCGCCAGCAGCCTTAGACTAGCGGGAGGACCCTACGAGCAGTACTTC
TRBV3-1	TRBJ2-5	many	NA	CASSQGETQYF	TGTGCCAGCAGCCAAGGGGAGACCCAGTACTTC
TRBV7-2	TRBJ1-6	few	NA	CASSLEVLNSPLHF	TGTGCCAGCAGCTTAGAAGTACTCAATTCACCCCTCCACTTT
TRBV3-1	TRBJ2-1	many	TRBD2	CASSAQGGRNNEQFF	TGTGCCAGCAGCGCGCAGGGAGGGAGAAACAATGAGCAGTTCTTC
TRBV18	TRBJ2-5	many	NA	CASSSLASGAEETQYF	TGTGCCAGCTCATCTCTAGCTTCGGGGGCCGAAGAGACCCAGTACTTC
TRBV5-6	TRBJ2-4	few	NA	CASSLLGTPGNFAKNIQYF	TGTGCCAGCAGCTTGTTGGGGACCCCGGGGAATTTTGCCAAAAACATTCAGTACTTC
TRBV11-2	TRBJ2-5	few	NA	CASRGRGLQETQYF	TGTGCCAGCAGGGGGAGGGGGCTCCAAGAGACCCAGTACTTC
TRBV20-1	TRBJ1-2	NA	TRBD1	CSAKGQLGSYTF	TGCAGTGCTAAGGGACAGCTCGGGAGCTACACCTTC
TRBV12-3/TRBV12-4	TRBJ1-1	NA	TRBD1	CASSGGQFGTEAFF	TGTGCCAGCAGTGGGGGACAGTTTGGCACTGAAGCTTTCTTT
TRBV12-3/TRBV12-4	TRBJ1-3	few	NA	CASFGQSGNTIYF	TGTGCCAGCTTCGGACAGTCTGGAAACACCATATATTTT
TRBV20-1	TRBJ2-3	NA	TRBD2	CSSTPPTSGGILDTQYF	TGCAGTTCTACCCCCCCCACTAGCGGGGGGATATTAGATACGCAGTATTTT
TRBV18	TRBJ1-5	many	NA	CASSRNDNQPQHF	TGTGCCAGCTCACGAAACGATAATCAGCCCCAGCATTTT